Listed below are T cell receptor beta chains from one sample, sequenced in a study of T cells in localized non-small cell lung cancer. Profiled with immunoSEQ multiplex PCR; TCRdb holds only in-frame clones, not every one. The sample has roughly 84,000 clones, 85% to 90% seen once. The starting material was peripheral blood, obtained before any cancer treatment. These TCRs come from a woman between 35 and 70 years old with stage I squamous cell lung carcinoma. CDR3s include the opening cysteine and the closing phenylalanine or tryptophan. Each record gives: clone size, V gene, CDR3 protein. Rows may omit the clone size; those that give it use once, few, many or a size class.

NA,TRBV14,CASSQDQARRNTEAFF
NA,TRBV25-1,CASSEARADYNSPLHF
NA,TRBV2,CASSEEGGGQPQHF
NA,TRBV15,CATSRERQPLDRDGYTF
NA,TRBV11-2,CASSLEGVNRGHDEQYF
NA,TRBV6-5,CASSYREHTEAFF
NA,TRBV7-9,CASSLKEEQYF
NA,TRBV13,CASSFQGTYEQYF
NA,TRBV11-2,CASSLGQPSPFF
NA,TRBV6-6,CASSRRDFDTQYF
few,TRBV6-5,CASSYSPGGGEKLFF
NA,TRBV19,CASSIYWTENSPLHF
NA,TRBV25-1,CASSEQGRNSPLHF
NA,TRBV7-9,CASSPGQGRYGYTF
NA,TRBV6-1,CASSETPGGGSPLHF
NA,TRBV30,CAWSRSGGHPQETQYF
NA,TRBV2,CASSLGQGVRNEQFF
once,TRBV6-5,CASSPPGGSEAFF
NA,TRBV19,CASSPPGRIGTEAFF
NA,TRBV9,CASSVDAWVTAESEQFF
NA,TRBV10-3,CAISDNTLDTQYF
NA,TRBV7-2,CASSLASLPNQPQHF
NA,TRBV5-4,CAGGTDTANSPLHF
NA,TRBV4-2,CASSQEMGMNTEAFF
NA,TRBV7-9,CASSPPMKQQETQYF
NA,TRBV30,CASLGQGVGYTF
NA,TRBV10-3,CAISESSRGETQYF
NA,TRBV20-1,CSARLVTEAFF
once,TRBV9,CASSVVELGPYGYTF